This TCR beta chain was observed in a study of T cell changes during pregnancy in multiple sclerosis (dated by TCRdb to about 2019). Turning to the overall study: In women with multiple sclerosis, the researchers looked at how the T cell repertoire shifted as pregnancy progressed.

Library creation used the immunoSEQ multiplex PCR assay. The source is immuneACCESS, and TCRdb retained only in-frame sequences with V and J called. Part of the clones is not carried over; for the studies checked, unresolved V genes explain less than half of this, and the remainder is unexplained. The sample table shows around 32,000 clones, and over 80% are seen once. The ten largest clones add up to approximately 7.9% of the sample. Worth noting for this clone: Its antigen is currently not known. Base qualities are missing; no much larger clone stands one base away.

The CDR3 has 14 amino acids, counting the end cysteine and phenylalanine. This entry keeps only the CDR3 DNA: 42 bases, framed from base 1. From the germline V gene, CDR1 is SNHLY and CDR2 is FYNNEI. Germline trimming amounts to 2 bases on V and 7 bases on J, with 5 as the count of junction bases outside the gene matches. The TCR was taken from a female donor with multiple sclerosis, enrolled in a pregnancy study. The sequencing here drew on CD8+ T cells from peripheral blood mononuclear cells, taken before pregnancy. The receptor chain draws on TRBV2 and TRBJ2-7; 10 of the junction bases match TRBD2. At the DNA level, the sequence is TGTGCCAGCAGTGAACTAGCGGGAGCTCGGGAGCAGTACTTC. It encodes CASSELAGAREQYF.